This is a list of T cell receptor beta chains from one sample in a study of blood T cells in healthy people across ages. Via MiXCR, TCRdb re-called the 5' RACE reads, giving one row per CDR3 protein. The table shows approximately 810,000 distinct CDR3 sequences, with under 30% occurring only once. Material for sequencing was blood. These receptors were obtained from an elderly woman in good health. Both conserved end residues are part of each CDR3. D genes are given only for firm matches. The size field is filled for only some rows; it gives once, few, many or a size class.

J	size	V	length	D	CDR3	DNA
TRBJ2-3	many	TRBV7-2	15	.	CASSLAGSSTDTQYF	TGTGCCAGCAGCTTGGCAGGGTCTAGCACAGATACGCAGTATTTT
TRBJ2-2	.	TRBV7-2	16	TRBD2	CASSLQKAGGAGELFF	TGTGCCAGCAGCTTACAAAAGGCGGGGGGTGCCGGGGAGCTGTTTTTT
TRBJ2-1	.	TRBV4-1	17	.	CASSLVLASSSYNEQFF	TGCGCCAGCAGCCTAGTCCTAGCGAGCAGCTCCTACAATGAGCAGTTCTTC
TRBJ1-4	.	TRBV7-2	16	TRBD1	CASSSRDRDLDEKLFF	TGTGCCAGCAGCAGCAGGGACAGGGACTTGGATGAAAAACTGTTTTTT
TRBJ2-7	.	TRBV11-2	14	.	CASSQQFSSYEQYF	TGTGCCAGCAGCCAACAGTTTAGCTCCTACGAGCAGTACTTC
TRBJ2-5	many	TRBV20-1	12	TRBD1	CSATRGSETQYF	TGCAGTGCAACCAGGGGGAGCGAGACCCAGTACTTC
TRBJ2-1	.	TRBV7-2	14	.	CASSLGVLGNEQFF	TGTGCCAGCAGCTTAGGAGTTTTGGGCAATGAGCAGTTCTTC
TRBJ1-1	.	TRBV7-9	13	.	CASSPLRDTEAFF	TGTGCCAGCAGCCCCCTCCGGGACACTGAAGCTTTCTTT
TRBJ2-7	many	TRBV29-1	13	.	CSVDGASSYEQYF	TGCAGCGTTGATGGTGCGAGCTCCTACGAGCAGTACTTC
TRBJ2-4	many	TRBV3-1	17	.	CASSQRGSFLAKNIQYF	TGTGCCAGCAGCCAACGAGGGTCCTTCCTAGCCAAAAACATTCAGTACTTC
TRBJ2-3	.	TRBV12-3/TRBV12-4	16	.	CTSKRRDLGRADTQYF	TGTACCAGCAAAAGGAGGGACTTGGGGAGAGCAGATACGCAGTATTTT
TRBJ2-5	many	TRBV20-1	14	TRBD1	CSAGGGQGAREQYF	TGCAGTGCTGGGGGAGGACAGGGGGCGCGGGAGCAGTACTTC
TRBJ1-2	.	TRBV27	14	.	CASTPMGGSFGYTF	TGTGCCAGCACCCCGATGGGGGGGAGTTTTGGCTACACCTTC
TRBJ1-5	many	TRBV20-1	14	.	CSATGQAGNQPQHF	TGCAGTGCCACCGGCCAGGCGGGAAATCAGCCCCAGCATTTT
TRBJ2-7	many	TRBV29-1	11	.	CSVGQSYEQYF	TGCAGCGTCGGGCAGAGTTACGAGCAGTACTTC
TRBJ2-7	many	TRBV6-2/TRBV6-3	14	.	CASRTALWAYEQYF	TGTGCCAGCAGGACCGCCCTCTGGGCCTACGAGCAGTACTTC
TRBJ2-7	many	TRBV29-1	13	TRBD1	CSCANRGHYEQYF	TGCAGCTGTGCAAACAGGGGGCACTACGAGCAGTACTTC
TRBJ2-7	.	TRBV5-1	13	.	CTSSLVTDNEQYF	TGCACCAGCAGCTTGGTTACAGACAATGAGCAGTACTTC
TRBJ2-5	many	TRBV27	13	.	CASSSQGAETQYF	TGTGCCAGCAGTTCACAGGGCGCGGAGACCCAGTACTTC
TRBJ1-2	.	TRBV7-2	14	TRBD1	CASSLGDSSYGYTF	TGTGCCAGCAGCTTAGGGGACAGCTCCTATGGCTACACCTTC
TRBJ2-5	.	TRBV20-1	13	TRBD1	CSAGTGSQETQYF	TGCAGTGCTGGGACAGGGTCCCAAGAGACCCAGTACTTC
TRBJ2-5	.	TRBV18	15	.	CASPPYRDEQETQYF	TGTGCCAGCCCACCCTACAGGGATGAACAAGAGACCCAGTACTTC
TRBJ1-1	.	TRBV5-6	16	.	CASSVGRGPWGTEAFF	TGTGCCAGCAGCGTAGGTCGGGGACCTTGGGGTACTGAAGCTTTCTTT
TRBJ2-7	.	TRBV7-6	15	.	CASSLEAQASYEQYF	TGTGCCAGCAGCTTAGAGGCGCAGGCGTCCTACGAGCAGTACTTC
TRBJ1-1	many	TRBV5-1	16	.	CASSNRAPRQNTEAFF	TGCGCCAGCAGCAACCGGGCCCCGAGACAGAACACTGAAGCTTTCTTT
TRBJ2-7	.	TRBV10-3	13	TRBD2	CAISESSGSERYF	TGTGCCATCAGTGAATCTAGCGGAAGCGAGCGGTACTTC
TRBJ1-5	.	TRBV4-1	14	TRBD1	CASSQGDRVQPQHF	TGCGCCAGCAGCCAAGGCGACAGGGTTCAGCCCCAGCATTTT
TRBJ2-7	.	TRBV7-8	14	.	CASSLEAQIYEQYF	TGTGCCAGCAGCTTAGAGGCTCAAATTTACGAGCAGTACTTC
TRBJ2-1	.	TRBV10-3	14	.	CAVRGTSGTDEQFF	TGTGCCGTCAGGGGGACTAGTGGTACCGATGAGCAGTTCTTC
TRBJ2-5	many	TRBV7-2	16	.	CASSSTGARGWETQYF	TGTGCCAGCAGCTCCACCGGAGCGAGGGGGTGGGAGACCCAGTACTTC
TRBJ2-2	.	TRBV12-3/TRBV12-4	12	.	CASRLGAGELFF	TGTGCCAGCAGGTTGGGCGCCGGGGAGCTGTTTTTT
TRBJ2-1	many	TRBV4-3	14	.	CASSQQDSHNEQFF	TGCGCCAGCAGCCAACAAGATTCTCACAATGAGCAGTTCTTC
TRBJ2-1	many	TRBV11-2	16	.	CASSLERAGQYNEQFF	TGTGCCAGCAGCTTAGAACGGGCAGGTCAATACAATGAGCAGTTCTTC
TRBJ2-7	many	TRBV20-1	11	.	CSASSTYEQYF	TGCAGTGCTAGCTCCACCTACGAGCAGTACTTC
TRBJ1-1	.	TRBV7-9	15	.	CASSRQVGADTEAFF	TGTGCCAGCAGCCGACAGGTCGGGGCGGACACTGAAGCTTTCTTT
TRBJ1-1	.	TRBV5-1	14	.	CASSLEAGTIEAFF	TGCGCCAGCAGCTTGGAGGCAGGGACGATTGAAGCTTTCTTT
TRBJ2-1	many	TRBV11-2	17	TRBD2	CASSLETSGGRWDEQFF	TGTGCCAGCAGCTTGGAGACTAGCGGGGGTCGGTGGGATGAGCAGTTCTTC